The clone carrying this T cell receptor (beta chain) was recorded at least ten times. Antigen unknown. The record originates from a study of neurological immune-mediated disorders. Sequencing runs each generated in excess of 160 million TCR-beta sequences derived from 15-18 subjects. TCRdb recomputed calls from the 5' RACE reads with MiXCR, one row per CDR3 protein. The profile shows over 35,000 distinct CDR3 sequences, roughly 2.5% of them singletons. Study-wide points: Among expanded clones, no CDR3 amino acid sequences were shared across subjects, a pattern suggesting private repertoires in all groups. Repertoires from 18 of 34 multiple sclerosis patients grouped phylogenetically into a related-CDR3 cluster, suggesting a possible signature.

After removal of 5 bases from V and 4 bases from J, the junction contained 6 bases not matched to a gene. The CDR3 sequence is 14 residues long. Unsorted libraries were generated from 2 million PBMCs held at -80 degrees C. Sequenced input: PBMCs. This rearrangement joins TRBV12-3 or TRBV12-4 to TRBJ2-7, with 9 bases fitting TRBD1. This clonotype was sampled from a man younger than 40 with multiple sclerosis. The CDR3 protein is CASSPGGTGYEQYF. The CDR3 coding sequence is TGTGCCAGCAGTCCCGGGGGGACAGGGTACGAGCAGTACTTC.